This T cell receptor beta chain was recorded in a study of T cells in localized non-small cell lung cancer. The CDR3 sequence is 13 residues long. Germline V gene lookup returns CDR1 LNHDA and CDR2 SQIVND (reference sequence). Trimming removed 2 bases from V and 5 bases from J; junction bases left unmatched: 2. The method was immunoSEQ multiplex PCR; TCRdb's version includes in-frame clones alone and lacks a portion of them. The repertoire holds 7,500 to 10,000 clones, with less than 55% as singletons. Findings and limits, study-wide: Uninvolved adjacent lung had more T cell clonality than any other tissue, topping tumor. Turning up in adjacent lung were a median around 58 of the top 100 tumor clones.

As for this clone: Its antigen is not identified.

The V and J genes are TRBV19 and TRBJ1-1; 7 nucleotides align to TRBD1. The source of this sequence is a woman aged 40-70 years with stage I lung adenocarcinoma. Sequenced here: lymph node tissue, sampled before any cancer treatment. CDR3 in DNA: TGTGCCAGTAGTATACCAGGGGGGACTGAAGCTTTCTTT. It encodes CASSIPGGTEAFF. The whole variable domain, filled in from reference TRBV19 and TRBJ1-1, reads DGGITQSPKYLFRKEGQNVTLSCEQNLNHDAMYWYRQDPGQGLRLIYYSQIVNDFQKGDIAEGYSVSREKKESFPLTVTSAQKNPTAFYLCASSIPGGTEAFFGQGTRLTVV.